Listed below are T cell receptor beta chains from one sample, sequenced in a study of cytomegalovirus exposure and HLA in healthy donors. Assay used: immunoSEQ multiplex PCR; TCRdb lists only in-frame clones, some missing. The sample yields around 100,000 clones, 80% to 85% seen once. What was sequenced was PBMCs. The receptor set was obtained from a man aged 25 to 45 in good health and CMV-seropositive. The CDR3 runs from the conserved cysteine through the conserved F or W. D genes are given only for firm matches. The size field is filled for only some rows; it gives once, few, many or a size class.

D | J | size | V | length | DNA | CDR3
TRBD1 | TRBJ1-4 | - | TRBV18 | 16 | TGTGCCAGCTCACCACTCCCGGGACAGCTCAATGAAAAACTGTTTTTT | CASSPLPGQLNEKLFF
- | TRBJ1-6 | - | TRBV5-1 | 14 | TGCGCCAGCCGGCTGGCTCAAGAGGAATCACCCCTCCACTTT | CASRLAQEESPLHF
TRBD2 | TRBJ2-5 | - | TRBV6-6 | 16 | TGTGCCAGCAGTTACGGTGGTAGCGGGGGCCAAGAGACCCAGTACTTC | CASSYGGSGGQETQYF
- | TRBJ1-5 | - | TRBV6-4 | 14 | TGTGCCAGCAGTGAGTCAGGGTGGAATCAGCCCCAGCATTTT | CASSESGWNQPQHF
TRBD1 | TRBJ1-5 | - | TRBV5-1 | 19 | TGCGCCAGCAGCACCTTACCATTACAGGGGGGTTATAGCAATCAGCCCCAGCATTTT | CASSTLPLQGGYSNQPQHF
- | TRBJ1-1 | - | TRBV11-3 | 12 | TGTGCCAGCAGCCCACGGGACTTTGAAGCTTTCTTT | CASSPRDFEAFF
- | TRBJ2-2 | - | TRBV5-1 | 15 | TGCGCCAGCAGTTTGATAGGGGCCAACACCGGGGAGCTGTTTTTT | CASSLIGANTGELFF
TRBD1 | TRBJ2-7 | - | TRBV4-1 | 16 | TGCGCCAGCAGCCAAGATCAAGCGGGACAGGGCTACGAGCAGTACTTC | CASSQDQAGQGYEQYF
- | TRBJ1-6 | - | TRBV10-3 | 14 | TGTGCCATCAGTGGGCAGGGTATCAATTCACCCCTCCACTTT | CAISGQGINSPLHF
- | TRBJ1-1 | - | TRBV28 | 17 | TGTGCCAGCAGGGGCGGGGGGGCGCAAACATCCGACACTGAAGCTTTCTTT | CASRGGGAQTSDTEAFF
- | TRBJ1-1 | - | TRBV5-4 | 13 | TGTGCCAGCAGCTTAGGAGGTGACACTGAAGCTTTCTTT | CASSLGGDTEAFF
- | TRBJ2-1 | - | TRBV9 | 14 | TGTGCCAGCGAACCCCGGGCAGGGTTTAATGAGCAGTTCTTC | CASEPRAGFNEQFF
TRBD1 | TRBJ2-7 | - | TRBV5-6 | 16 | TGTGCCAGCAGCCCTAAACCATGGACAGGAATATACGAGCAGTACTTC | CASSPKPWTGIYEQYF
TRBD2 | TRBJ2-1 | once | TRBV5-6 | 17 | TGTGCCAGCAGCCATCAGGTACTAGCGATTGATTACAATGAGCAGTTCTTC | CASSHQVLAIDYNEQFF
- | TRBJ2-7 | - | TRBV30 | 15 | TGTGCCTGGAGTGTACGGGATTCTGGGCTGGCCGAGCAGTACTTC | CAWSVRDSGLAEQYF
- | TRBJ2-7 | - | TRBV6-6 | 13 | TGTGCCAGCAGGAACGGAGGGGGCTACGAGCAGTACTTC | CASRNGGGYEQYF
TRBD2 | TRBJ2-5 | - | TRBV25-1 | 14 | TGTGCCAGCAGCCGGGGGGGGGCCCAAGAGACCCAGTACTTC | CASSRGGAQETQYF
- | TRBJ2-1 | - | TRBV7-8 | 17 | TGTGCCAGCAGCTCCCCGGGGGTGCCGAATCCCATGCATGAGCAGTTCTTC | CASSSPGVPNPMHEQFF
TRBD2 | TRBJ2-1 | once | TRBV5-1 | 18 | TGCGCCAGCAGCTTGGGGGGGACTAGCGGGAGTCAGGCGAATGAGCAGTTCTTC | CASSLGGTSGSQANEQFF
TRBD2 | TRBJ2-1 | - | TRBV7-8 | 14 | TGTGCCAGCAGCTTAAGACGGGGGGGCAATGAGCAGTTCTTC | CASSLRRGGNEQFF
- | TRBJ1-6 | - | TRBV5-6 | 16 | TGTGCCAGCAGCTTGGGGGCCGGGACGGGGGATTCACCCCTCCACTTT | CASSLGAGTGDSPLHF
- | TRBJ2-3 | - | TRBV5-6 | 13 | TGTGCCAGCAGCCTCCAGGGCACAGATACGCAGTATTTT | CASSLQGTDTQYF
- | TRBJ2-5 | - | TRBV5-1 | 14 | TGCGCCAGCACCCAGAGGGAGCTCCAAGAGACCCAGTACTTC | CASTQRELQETQYF
TRBD1 | TRBJ2-6 | - | TRBV7-9 | 14 | TGTGCCAGCAGGACAGGGTCTGGGGCCAACGTCCTGACTTTC | CASRTGSGANVLTF
- | TRBJ1-4 | - | TRBV28 | 14 | TGTGCCAGCAGTTCGACCGGAGCTAATGAAAAACTGTTTTTT | CASSSTGANEKLFF
TRBD1 | TRBJ1-5 | once | TRBV19 | 15 | TGTGCCACCTCCCCTGGGACAGGGGATGTACAGCCCCAGCATTTT | CATSPGTGDVQPQHF
TRBD2 | TRBJ2-1 | once | TRBV7-6 | 15 | TGTGCCAGCAGCCAAGGACTAGCGGAACCTAATGAGCAGTTCTTC | CASSQGLAEPNEQFF
- | TRBJ2-3 | - | TRBV21-1 | 16 | TGTGCCAGCAGCGGTGGACAGGGGGCGCCTTCAGATACGCAGTATTTT | CASSGGQGAPSDTQYF
TRBD1 | TRBJ1-4 | few | TRBV7-8 | 16 | TGTGCCAGCAGTTCTTGGACAGGGGGCGCCGATGAAAAACTGTTTTTT | CASSSWTGGADEKLFF
TRBD2 | TRBJ2-2 | - | TRBV9 | 17 | TGTGCCAGCAGCGTAGGGACTAGCGGGGGGGTGCACGGGGAGCTGTTTTTT | CASSVGTSGGVHGELFF
- | TRBJ1-1 | - | TRBV6-5 | 15 | TGTGCCAGCAGTTACTCGAGGACATATCACACTGAAGCTTTCTTT | CASSYSRTYHTEAFF
TRBD2 | TRBJ2-3 | - | TRBV2 | 15 | TGTGCCAGTGGGGGTGGGGGGAGGGCCCAAGATACGCAGTATTTT | CASGGGGRAQDTQYF
- | TRBJ1-3 | - | TRBV5-4 | 13 | TGTGCCAGCAGCGCGACAGCTGGAAACACCATATATTTT | CASSATAGNTIYF
- | TRBJ2-2 | - | TRBV27 | 15 | TGTGCCAGCAGTTTAGCCCCGGGAATTCCCGGGGAGCTGTTTTTT | CASSLAPGIPGELFF
TRBD1 | TRBJ2-5 | - | TRBV2 | 12 | TGTGCCACCGTAGACAGGGGAGAGACCCAGTACTTC | CATVDRGETQYF
- | TRBJ1-2 | - | TRBV11-2 | 15 | TGTGCCAGCAGCTTAGATCATGGCAGGGGCTATGGCTACACCTTC | CASSLDHGRGYGYTF
- | TRBJ2-3 | few | TRBV30 | 15 | TGTGCCTGGAGTGTAAACAGGGCGTTCACAGATACGCAGTATTTT | CAWSVNRAFTDTQYF
TRBD2 | TRBJ2-1 | - | TRBV5-1 | 14 | TGCGCCAGCAGTAGCGGGGGGGCCTACAATGAGCAGTTCTTC | CASSSGGAYNEQFF
TRBD1 | TRBJ2-2 | - | TRBV5-1 | 16 | TGCGCCAGCAGTCGAATAACAGGGGTCAACACCGGGGAGCTGTTTTTT | CASSRITGVNTGELFF
TRBD2 | TRBJ2-1 | - | TRBV19 | 15 | TGTGCCAGTAGTATGTCGGCTAGCGGGGGCAATGAGCAGTTCTTC | CASSMSASGGNEQFF
TRBD2 | TRBJ2-1 | - | TRBV5-1 | 15 | TGCGCCAGCAGCTTGATGGCTAGCGGTTACAATGAGCAGTTCTTC | CASSLMASGYNEQFF
- | TRBJ2-7 | few | TRBV9 | 14 | TGTGCCAGCAGCGTAGTAGGGGATGGGTCGGAGCAGTACTTC | CASSVVGDGSEQYF
- | TRBJ1-2 | - | TRBV28 | 16 | TGTGCCAGCAGCGAACTTCCGGGGGGCGCAGAATATGGCTACACCTTC | CASSELPGGAEYGYTF
- | TRBJ1-3 | - | TRBV19 | 13 | TGTGCCAGTAGTCCCCAGTTCCTGGACACCATATATTTT | CASSPQFLDTIYF
TRBD1 | TRBJ2-7 | - | TRBV5-4 | 15 | TGTGCCAGCAGCCACCGGGACAGGAAAACCTACGAGCAGTACTTC | CASSHRDRKTYEQYF
TRBD1 | TRBJ2-3 | - | TRBV5-4 | 16 | TGTGCCAGCAGCACCGAGACAGGGGGCGCGACAGATACGCAGTATTTT | CASSTETGGATDTQYF
- | TRBJ2-1 | - | TRBV28 | 13 | TGTGCCAGCAGTTTTTTCCGGAGCAATGAGCAGTTCTTC | CASSFFRSNEQFF
TRBD2 | TRBJ2-5 | - | TRBV9 | 16 | TGTGCCAGCAGCCCTCGACTAGCGGGGCTTCAAGAGACCCAGTACTTC | CASSPRLAGLQETQYF
- | TRBJ1-1 | - | TRBV2 | 13 | TGTGCCAGCAGTGTACGGGGGGACACTGAAGCTTTCTTT | CASSVRGDTEAFF
- | TRBJ2-1 | - | TRBV30 | 14 | TGTGCCTGGAGTGTAAGTAGCTCCTACAATGAGCAGTTCTTC | CAWSVSSSYNEQFF
- | TRBJ1-1 | - | TRBV5-4 | 13 | TGTGCCAGCAGCTTAGGGACACGGGATGAAGCTTTCTTT | CASSLGTRDEAFF
- | TRBJ1-3 | once | TRBV7-8 | 16 | TGTGCCAGCAGCTTAGTGGGGGGAAGTTTCGGAAACACCATATATTTT | CASSLVGGSFGNTIYF
- | TRBJ2-7 | once | TRBV27 | 15 | TGTGCCAGCAGTTTTCGAGGAGGGGGGGCCAAAGAGCAGTACTTC | CASSFRGGGAKEQYF
TRBD1 | TRBJ2-7 | - | TRBV30 | 14 | TGTGCCTGGAGGCCGGGACAGGGGGCCCCCGAGCAGTACTTC | CAWRPGQGAPEQYF
- | TRBJ1-4 | - | TRBV5-1 | 15 | TGCGCCAGCAGTCGGGACACGGGGAGCGGCGAAAAACTGTTTTTT | CASSRDTGSGEKLFF
- | TRBJ1-4 | - | TRBV28 | 14 | TGTGCCAGCCGTCAACAGGGTTTGTATGAAAAACTGTTTTTT | CASRQQGLYEKLFF
TRBD2 | TRBJ2-5 | - | TRBV10-2 | 14 | TGCGCCGCTCGATTAGCGGGAGGGGGGGAGACCCAGTACTTC | CAARLAGGGETQYF
TRBD1 | TRBJ1-5 | - | TRBV19 | 16 | TGTGCCAGTAGCTTTTGGACAGGGTCGGGGAATCAGCCCCAGCATTTT | CASSFWTGSGNQPQHF
- | TRBJ2-1 | - | TRBV11-3 | 16 | TGTGCCAGCAGCTGGACAAGGGCCATCCCCTACAATGAGCAGTTCTTC | CASSWTRAIPYNEQFF
- | TRBJ2-5 | - | TRBV29-1 | 13 | TGCAGCGTTGAAACAGGGCAAGTTGAGACCCAGTACTTC | CSVETGQVETQYF